This T cell receptor (beta chain) comes out of a study of T cells in Graves' hyperthyroidism and ophthalmopathy. Regarding the study as a whole: Model-based prediction identified ophthalmopathy a median around seven months prior to its onset.

This clonotype was counted a few times. The target antigen is unknown. RNA transcripts served as the template for amplifying TCR beta CDR3 regions. With the HTBI primer set, the TCR CDR3 went through a first round of RT-PCR. Using its own MiXCR run on the multiplex PCR reads, TCRdb lists one record per CDR3 protein. The data contain 300,000 to 400,000 distinct CDR3 sequences, roughly 20% of them seen just once; the ten biggest clones take up 35% to 45%. The sequenced sample consisted of blood. The clonotype comes from a man between 18 and 29 years old with Graves' ophthalmopathy.

The CDR3 nucleotides are TGCGCCAGCAGCCAAGTTTTTAGACTAGGGAAACAAGAGACCCAGTACTTC. It encodes CASSQVFRLGKQETQYF. The V and J genes are TRBV4-1 and TRBJ2-5; TRBD2 is a possible D gene (6 bases). CDR1 MGHRA and CDR2 YSYEKL come from the germline V gene. The germline V and J ends were trimmed by 1 base and 2 bases, with 17 bases remaining between them. The CDR3 loop spans 17 amino acids.